This T cell receptor (beta chain) was recovered during a study of cytomegalovirus exposure and HLA in healthy donors. Study-wide context: Drawn from HLA-typed donors, some 80 million unique TCRs were held in an early data release.

PCR employed 60 Vbeta and 13 Jbeta primers. TCRdb's table, derived via immunoSEQ multiplex PCR, lists solely in-frame clones and lacks some. Of 95,000 to 110,000 clones listed, around 69% were seen once; the top ten hold roughly 2.3%. This clone was detected a few times. Its specificity is not known. This CDR3 region has 16 residues. Losses at the gene ends were 5 bases for V and 5 bases for J; bases not matched to a gene: 12. The germline V gene has CDR1 SGHTA and CDR2 FQGTGA. Findings and limits, study-wide: Altogether, 170 or so TCR beta chains were recorded as cytomegalovirus-associated. For TCR beta chains, V- and J-gene trimming was later linked to a missense DCLRE1C variant.

This chain links TRBV7-3 with TRBJ2-5, with 9 bases lining up with TRBD1. The clonotype originates from a man between 18 and 29 years old in good health and CMV-seronegative. Input material: PBMCs. The CDR3 nucleotides read TGTGCCAGCAGCCCCTCGGGACAGGGTGTAACGGAGACCCAGTACTTC. This encodes CASSPSGQGVTETQYF.